Each of the 14 T cell receptor beta chains below was sequenced from the same sample in a study of cytomegalovirus exposure and HLA in healthy donors. The study ran its PCR with 60 Vbeta and 13 Jbeta primers. Assay: immunoSEQ multiplex PCR; the TCRdb copy retains only in-frame clones and omits some. In the table there are approximately 220,000 clones, around 79% of which are singletons. Sequenced material: PBMCs. The receptor source for this set is a male donor in good health and CMV-seronegative.

The chain recombines TRBV14 with TRBJ2-7; 12 bases are a match to TRBD2. Germline CDR1 is SGHDN and CDR2 is FVKESK. V lost 4 bases and J lost 3; bases outside the gene matches: 7. The CDR3 has 16 amino acids. The CDR3: CASSPTSGGLFYEQYF. The CDR3, as DNA: TGTGCCAGCAGCCCGACTAGCGGGGGCCTATTCTACGAGCAGTACTTC. Based on the CDR3 plus reference TRBV14 and TRBJ2-7, the full variable domain is EAGVTQFPSHSVIEKGQTVTLRCDPISGHDNLYWYRRVMGKEIKFLLHFVKESKQDESGMPNNRFLAERTGGTYSTLKVQPAELEDSGVYFCASSPTSGGLFYEQYFGPGTRLTVT.

This sequence joins TRBV7-2 and TRBJ1-2; 8 nucleotides match TRBD1. V lost 5 bases and J lost 3; bases outside the gene matches: 11. The CDR3 covers 16 residues. Per germline, CDR1 SGHTA and CDR2 FQGNSA. CDR3 bases: TGTGCCAGCAGCCTCGGACCAGGGGGCCCGGACTATGGCTACACCTTC. It is translated as CASSLGPGGPDYGYTF.

This chain links TRBV9 with TRBJ2-5; perhaps TRBD1 as D (6 bases). CDR1 is SGDLS, CDR2 YYNGEE, per germline. The CDR3 covers 15 residues. The V end was cut by 0 bases, the J end by 3 bases, with 12 bases between. The CDR3 sequence: CASSVGGTPKETQYF. The DNA for the CDR3 is TGTGCCAGCAGCGTAGGGGGGACACCAAAAGAGACCCAGTACTTC.

The rearrangement uses TRBV5-8 and TRBJ1-6; 7 nucleotides align to TRBD1. Trimming at V came to 6 bases and at J to 8 bases, leaving 5 bases not matched to a gene. CDR3 length: 13 residues. Germline V gives CDR1 SGHTS, CDR2 YDEGEE. The CDR3 DNA reads TGTGCCAGCAACCCAGGGGGTGATTCACCCCTCCACTTT. Residues: CASNPGGDSPLHF.

The chain is built from TRBV5-1 and TRBJ1-1, with 12 nucleotides matching TRBD1. The V segment lost 0 bases and the J segment 5 bases; nucleotides outside the gene matches: 11. This CDR3 has 18 amino acids. From germline, CDR1 is SGHRS and CDR2 YFSETQ. CDR3 nucleotide sequence: TGCGCCAGCAGCTTGGCCTATGGGACAGGGGGCGAAGGGACTGAAGCTTTCTTT. This translates into CASSLAYGTGGEGTEAFF.

This clone was counted a few times. V gene TRBV7-2 combines with J gene TRBJ1-4; unclear D gene. The CDR3 has 15 residues. V lost 3 bases to trimming and J lost 0 bases, with 8 bases between them. CDR1 is SGHTA and CDR2 is FQGNSA in the germline V gene. The CDR3: CASSFQLATNEKLFF. Written as DNA, the CDR3 is TGTGCCAGCAGCTTCCAACTCGCAACTAATGAAAAACTGTTTTTT.

The chain carries TRBV2 and TRBJ1-1; D perhaps matches TRBD1 (5 bases). Per the germline V gene, CDR1 is SNHLY and CDR2 is FYNNEI. The CDR3 contains 14 residues. The V gene lost 2 bases and the J gene lost 8 bases, with 15 bases spanning the gap. CDR3 nucleotides: TGTGCCAGCAGTGAATTAACTCCGGAGGGGGAAGCTTTCTTT. Amino acids: CASSELTPEGEAFF.

J is TRBJ2-3 and V is TRBV2; D gene unclear. The CDR3 runs 15 residues. Germline lookup yields CDR1 SNHLY and CDR2 FYNNEI. Trimming removed 0 bases from V and 6 bases from J, with 13 bases in between. The CDR3 spells CASSEASPIEDTQYF. CDR3 DNA sequence: TGTGCCAGCAGTGAAGCTAGTCCGATAGAGGATACGCAGTATTTT.

The V gene is TRBV5-4, the J gene TRBJ2-3, with a weak D call TRBD2 (6 bases). The germline CDR1 and CDR2 sequences are SGHNT and YYREEE (reference sequence). Trimming stripped 4 bases from V and 2 bases from J, with 14 bases between. The CDR3 is 15 residues long. CDR3 in amino acids: CASSSRDWLTDTQYF. In DNA, the CDR3 is TGTGCCAGCAGCAGCCGGGACTGGCTCACAGATACGCAGTATTTT.

This sequence joins TRBV28 and TRBJ2-1; D unclear. The length of the CDR3 is 12 residues. Trimming pared 5 bases from V and 7 bases from J, leaving 9 bases between. In germline, CDR1 is MDHEN, CDR2 SYDVKM. The CDR3 nucleotides are TGTGCCAGCAGTCCTTTAGTGAATGAGCAGTTCTTC. Residues: CASSPLVNEQFF.

V and J are TRBV27 and TRBJ2-3; 10 bases are shared with TRBD2. The CDR3 covers 16 residues. The germline gives CDR1 MNHEY, CDR2 SMNVEV (reference sequence). V lost 2 bases to trimming and J lost 5 bases; unmatched junction nucleotides: 7. DNA of the CDR3: TGTGCCAGCAGTTTAAAGCGGGAGGGCCTCGGAGATACGCAGTATTTT. Protein sequence: CASSLKREGLGDTQYF.

V is TRBV5-4 and J is TRBJ2-7; 10 bases align to TRBD1. CDR3 length: 15 residues. V shed 0 bases, J shed 4 bases, and the junction held 4 bases outside the gene matches. Germline lookup yields CDR1 SGHNT and CDR2 YYREEE (reference sequence). The CDR3 is CASSLVGDRGYEQYF. CDR3 nucleotide sequence: TGTGCCAGCAGCTTGGTCGGGGACAGGGGTTACGAGCAGTACTTC.

In its sample, this clone was seen once. V gene TRBV10-2 combines with J gene TRBJ2-3; 11 bases match TRBD2. V was pared by 9 bases and J by 6 bases, with 5 bases of the junction left unmatched. CDR1 is WSHSY, CDR2 SAAADI, per germline. This CDR3 contains 13 residues. The DNA for the CDR3 is TGCGCCAGTTTTAGCGGGGGGGAGGATACGCAGTATTTT. Its translation: CASFSGGEDTQYF.

The J gene is TRBJ1-2, the V gene TRBV5-6; unclear D gene. Germline V lookup: CDR1 SGHDT, CDR2 YYEEEE. Trimming removed 2 bases from V and 4 bases from J, with 9 bases in between. The CDR3 totals 13 residues. CDR3 DNA sequence: TGTGCCAGCAGCTTATCCGAGGTCTATGGCTACACCTTC. It is translated as CASSLSEVYGYTF. Full variable domain (rest looked up from reference TRBV5-6 and TRBJ1-2): DAGVTQSPTHLIKTRGQQVTLRCSPKSGHDTVSWYQQALGQGPQFIFQYYEEEERQRGNFPDRFSGHQFPNYSSELNVNALLLGDSALYLCASSLSEVYGYTFGSGTRLTVV.